These 7 T cell receptor beta chains originate from one sample sequenced in a study of Ad26.COV2.S vaccination and SARS-CoV-2 variants. Clones were sequenced by immunoSEQ multiplex PCR, and TCRdb holds only the in-frame ones, with some missing. The table shows roughly 420,000 clones, with approximately 89% occurring only once. The sample's treatment: 19 received Ad26.COV2.S at low or high dose, single or two shots; 5 received placebo; per-sample allocation not given. Sampling happened 63 days after the first vaccine or placebo injection. Sequenced here: peripheral blood, sampled in a trial of Ad26.COV2.S vaccine versus placebo. The receptors shown here come from a person aged 18-60 years who received the Ad26.COV2.S COVID-19 vaccine or a placebo.

This clone has just a few counts. This chain links TRBV24-1 with TRBJ2-7, with unresolved D. The CDR3 runs to 11 residues. Trimming stripped 5 bases from V and 3 bases from J, with 4 bases between. Germline assignment: CDR1 KGHDR and CDR2 SFDVKD. As DNA, the CDR3 is TGTGCCACCAGTGTCGGCTACGAGCAGTACGTC. Amino acids: CATSVGYEQYV.

This rearrangement joins TRBV18 to TRBJ2-3; D might be TRBD1 or TRBD2, each matching 5 bases. From germline, CDR1 is KGHSH and CDR2 LQKENI. The V gene lost 3 bases and the J gene lost 9 bases, with 22 bases spanning the gap. CDR3 length: 16 residues. The CDR3 reads CASSPRIGEKDKTQYF. CDR3 nucleotides: TGTGCCAGCTCACCCCGAATAGGGGAGAAGGATAAGACGCAGTATTTT.

The J gene is TRBJ1-2, the V gene TRBV6-5; TRBD1 matches at 10 bases. This CDR3 region has 12 residues. The V and J ends lost 6 bases and 8 bases, in that order; junction bases with no gene match: 3. Germline V gene lookup returns CDR1 MNHEY and CDR2 SVGAGI. CDR3 nucleotides: TGTGCCAGCAGGGCGGGACAGGGGGGCTACACCTTC. Protein product: CASRAGQGGYTF.

This chain links TRBV9 with TRBJ2-3; 8 positions agree with TRBD1. The CDR3 runs to 15 residues. The trim removed 4 bases at V and 4 bases at J, leaving 8 bases unmatched. Germline lookup yields CDR1 SGDLS and CDR2 YYNGEE. This CDR3 is CASSKGQAFADTQYF. CDR3 sequence (DNA): TGTGCCAGCAGCAAGGGACAGGCATTCGCAGATACGCAGTATTTT.

The J gene is TRBJ1-2, the V gene TRBV14, with D uncertain. V was shortened by 1 base and J by 4 bases, with 16 bases between the two germline ends. This CDR3 contains 16 residues. Germline V CDR1 and CDR2: SGHDN, FVKESK. CDR3 sequence (DNA): TGTGCCAGCAGCCAAGGCGGTGCAGAACGGAGCTATGGCTACACCTTC. It translates to CASSQGGAERSYGYTF.

The rearrangement uses TRBV10-2 and TRBJ2-5; TRBD2 matches 10 bases. Germline assignment: CDR1 WSHSY and CDR2 SAAADI. Losses at the gene ends were 3 bases for V and 5 bases for J; bases not matched to a gene: 3. This CDR3 has 14 residues. The CDR3 DNA sequence: TGCGCCAGCAGTGAAAGCGGGGGGGCGGAGACCCAGTACTTC. This translates into CASSESGGAETQYF.

This sequence joins TRBV5-1 and TRBJ1-5; tentative D call: TRBD1 (5 bases). The CDR3 consists of 16 residues. Germline CDR1 is SGHRS and CDR2 is YFSETQ. Trimming left V 0 bases short and J 2 bases short, with 12 bases between. CDR3 nucleotides: TGCGCCAGCAGCTTGGGGGGCCCGCGTGGCAATCAGCCCCAGCATTTT. It is translated as CASSLGGPRGNQPQHF.